Presented here are 32 T cell receptor beta chains from one specimen sequenced in a study of cytomegalovirus exposure and HLA in healthy donors. Researchers ran the PCR with 60 Vbeta and 13 Jbeta primers. TCRdb's table, derived via immunoSEQ multiplex PCR, lists solely in-frame clones and lacks some. The sample contains more than 120,000 clones, over 65% of which appear only once. Sequencing used PBMCs. These receptor sequences come from a male donor in good health and CMV-seronegative.

The V and J genes are TRBV7-9 and TRBJ2-7, with a tentative D call TRBD1 (5 bases). V lost 5 bases and J lost 6, with 20 bases in between. Germline assignment: CDR1 SEHNR and CDR2 FQNEAQ (reference sequence). The length of the CDR3 is 15 residues. The DNA for the CDR3 is TGTGCCAGCAGCGCCCAATTCGCAGGGAAGTCCGAGCAGTACTTC. It translates to CASSAQFAGKSEQYF.

The chain joins TRBV7-2 to TRBJ2-7; 10 positions match TRBD1. The germline V gene encodes CDR1 SGHTA and CDR2 FQGNSA. Trimming removed 4 bases from V and 6 bases from J; junction bases left unmatched: 6. The CDR3 loop spans 14 amino acids. CDR3 loop: CASSYGQGVGEQYF. The DNA for the CDR3 is TGTGCCAGCAGCTACGGACAGGGGGTGGGCGAGCAGTACTTC. The full variable domain, completed using reference TRBV7-2 and TRBJ2-7, is GAGVSQSPSNKVTEKGKDVELRCDPISGHTALYWYRQSLGQGLEFLIYFQGNSAPDKSGLPSDRFSAERTGGSVSTLTIQRTQQEDSAVYLCASSYGQGVGEQYFGPGTRLTVT.

This chain joins TRBV30 and TRBJ2-1, with 10 bases lining up with TRBD2. This CDR3 is 13 amino acids long. The junction had 7 bases not matched to a gene; V was cut back by 5 bases and J by 9 bases. CDR1 is GTSNPN and CDR2 is SVGIG in the germline V gene (reference sequence). CDR3 protein: CAWSKREGLEQFF. DNA for the CDR3: TGTGCCTGGTCAAAGCGGGAGGGTCTTGAGCAGTTCTTC.

The chain couples TRBV6-1 to TRBJ2-3; the D gene is possibly TRBD2 (6 bases). Germline assignment: CDR1 MNHNS and CDR2 SASEGT. V lost 7 bases and J lost 1, with 15 bases in between. CDR3 length: 15 amino acids. The chain's CDR3 is CASNLPGSRTDTQYF. The CDR3 DNA reads TGTGCCAGCAACTTACCCGGGAGCCGCACAGATACGCAGTATTTT.

The chain is built from TRBV29-1 and TRBJ2-7, with 12 nucleotides matching TRBD1. CDR3 length: 15 amino acids. CDR1 is SQVTM, CDR2 ANQGSEA, per germline. Unmatched junction bases numbered 5, after V lost 3 bases and J lost 2 bases. The CDR3 coding sequence is TGCAGCGTTGATGGGGGGGACAGGGGGCCCTACGAGCAGTACTTC. This gives the protein CSVDGGDRGPYEQYF.

The CDR3, as DNA: TGTGCCAGCAGATCCTGGACCCAGCTTGGCGGGAGCTCAACAAGGCAGTACTTC. Its translation: CASRSWTQLGGSSTRQYF. The rearrangement joins TRBV27 to TRBJ2-7; TRBD2 aligns across 7 bases. Losses at the gene ends were 6 bases for V and 9 bases for J; bases not matched to a gene: 26. In germline, CDR1 is MNHEY, CDR2 SMNVEV (reference sequence). This CDR3 is built from 18 residues.

Turning to this clone: Other DNA variants within this sample encode the same CDR3. The rearrangement joins TRBV27 to TRBJ2-5; no clear D gene. The V end lost 6 bases, the J end lost 1 base, and 3 bases lay between the germline ends. Germline loops: CDR1 MNHEY, CDR2 SMNVEV (reference sequence). The CDR3 covers 11 residues. CDR3 residues: CASSSQETQYF. In nucleotides, the CDR3 is TGTGCCAGCAGCTCCCAAGAGACCCAGTACTTC.

V gene TRBV7-9 combines with J gene TRBJ2-5; TRBD1 matches 7 bases. J was trimmed by 5 bases and V by 4 bases; bases with no gene match: 4. Germline CDR1 SEHNR, CDR2 FQNEAQ (reference sequence). CDR3 length equals 13 residues. CDR3 nucleotide sequence: TGTGCCAGCAGCTCGGACAGGCGGGAGACCCAGTACTTC. It is translated as CASSSDRRETQYF.

This chain connects TRBV7-2 to TRBJ2-1; tentatively, D is TRBD2 (5 bases). Germline values: CDR1 SGHTA, CDR2 FQGNSA. The CDR3 spans 11 residues. The V and J ends lost 5 bases and 8 bases respectively, with 7 bases between them. In DNA, the CDR3 is TGTGCCAGCAGCCCGGGGTATGAGCAGTTCTTC. Its protein is CASSPGYEQFF. Full variable domain (outside the CDR3, taken from reference TRBV7-2 and TRBJ2-1): GAGVSQSPSNKVTEKGKDVELRCDPISGHTALYWYRQSLGQGLEFLIYFQGNSAPDKSGLPSDRFSAERTGGSVSTLTIQRTQQEDSAVYLCASSPGYEQFFGPGTRLTVL.

The V gene is TRBV2, the J gene TRBJ1-1, with D hard to call. The CDR3 spans 15 residues. Trimming left V 2 bases short and J 7 bases short, with 17 bases between. Germline lookup yields CDR1 SNHLY and CDR2 FYNNEI. The DNA for the CDR3 is TGTGCCAGCAGTGAATGGCAAGGCCTATCGGGTGAAGCTTTCTTT. Translating gives CASSEWQGLSGEAFF.

This sequence joins TRBV6-5 and TRBJ2-5; no firm D call. Germline V gene data show CDR1 as MNHEY and CDR2 as SVGAGI. The CDR3 extends over 13 amino acids. Deletions cut 6 bases from V and 2 bases from J, with 10 bases between. The CDR3, as DNA: TGTGCCAGCAGGGTCAGGTTGCAAGAGACCCAGTACTTC. It specifies CASRVRLQETQYF.

J is TRBJ2-7 and V is TRBV6-5, with 7 bases that match TRBD2. The V and J ends lost 4 bases and 0 bases, in that order; junction bases with no gene match: 6. The CDR3 loop spans 15 amino acids. Per the germline V gene, CDR1 is MNHEY and CDR2 is SVGAGI. The CDR3 loop is CASSWSAGRSYEQYF. CDR3 coding DNA: TGTGCCAGCAGTTGGTCAGCGGGACGCTCCTACGAGCAGTACTTC.

J is TRBJ2-3 and V is TRBV5-5; 7 bases align to TRBD2. Germline V gene lookup returns CDR1 SGHKS and CDR2 YYEKEE (reference sequence). The CDR3 has 15 amino acids. The J segment lost 2 bases and the V segment lost 4 bases, leaving 7 bases of the junction unmatched. The CDR3: CASSALAAPTDTQYF. The CDR3 nucleotides read TGTGCCAGCAGCGCGCTAGCGGCGCCCACAGATACGCAGTATTTT.

This chain connects TRBV7-9 to TRBJ2-1, with TRBD2 identical over 9 bases. J gave up 8 bases and V 7 bases, and 12 bases lay outside the gene matches. The CDR3 has 15 residues. From germline, CDR1 is SEHNR and CDR2 FQNEAQ (reference sequence). The CDR3 DNA sequence: TGTGCCAGCACCCTAGGGCTAGCGGGGTATGATGAGCAGTTCTTC. This sequence encodes CASTLGLAGYDEQFF.

The rearrangement joins TRBV7-2 to TRBJ2-3; 10 bases are shared with TRBD2. CDR3 length: 15 residues. Germline CDR1 is SGHTA and CDR2 is FQGNSA. V shed 5 bases, J shed 3 bases, and the junction held 5 bases outside the gene matches. The CDR3 sequence is CASSKAGGGTDTQYF. DNA for the CDR3: TGTGCCAGCAGCAAAGCGGGAGGGGGAACAGATACGCAGTATTTT.

The chain carries TRBV7-9 and TRBJ1-1; no clear D. The CDR3 runs 12 residues. V was shortened by 3 bases and J by 3 bases, with 5 bases between the two germline ends. Germline CDR1 SEHNR, CDR2 FQNEAQ (reference sequence). The CDR3 sequence: CASSFGDTEAFF. The DNA for the CDR3 is TGTGCCAGCAGCTTCGGGGACACTGAAGCTTTCTTT.

The chain is built from TRBV18 and TRBJ2-1; the match to TRBD1 covers 11 bases. V lost 5 bases and J lost 9; bases outside the gene matches: 12. The CDR3 length is 16 residues. Germline V gene lookup returns CDR1 KGHSH and CDR2 LQKENI. Here the CDR3 DNA reads TGTGCCAGCTCATCAACCTTCGGACAGGGGGCGGGTGAGCAGTTCTTC. Protein: CASSSTFGQGAGEQFF.

J is TRBJ2-7 and V is TRBV19; 7 nucleotides align to TRBD2. The germline V gene has CDR1 LNHDA and CDR2 SQIVND (reference sequence). V dropped 5 bases and J dropped 2; count of bases not matched to a gene: 6. The CDR3 has 14 residues. CDR3 region: CASSPGLGTYEQYF. The DNA for the CDR3 is TGTGCCAGTAGTCCCGGACTAGGAACCTACGAGCAGTACTTC.

The rearrangement joins TRBV7-9 to TRBJ1-4; D perhaps matches TRBD1 (6 bases). Germline assignment: CDR1 SEHNR and CDR2 FQNEAQ (reference sequence). The CDR3 has 16 amino acids. With 4 bases removed from V and 8 bases from J, the gap between germline ends came to 20 bases. CDR3 sequence: CASSSNKQGSFEKLFF. The CDR3 DNA reads TGTGCCAGCAGCTCTAACAAACAGGGATCTTTCGAAAAACTGTTTTTT.

The chain uses TRBV10-1 and TRBJ2-3; 8 nucleotides align to TRBD1. The CDR3 length is 14 residues. Germline CDR1 and CDR2: WNHNN and SYGVQD (reference sequence). V gave up 6 bases and J gave up 4 bases; unmatched junction bases: 6. The CDR3 bases are TGCGCCAGCAGCGACAGGGGAGAATCAGATACGCAGTATTTT. The encoded protein is CASSDRGESDTQYF.

The chain uses TRBV27 and TRBJ2-7; 7 bases line up with TRBD1. Unmatched junction bases numbered 5, after V lost 5 bases and J lost 4 bases. This CDR3 region has 13 residues. Germline loops: CDR1 MNHEY, CDR2 SMNVEV (reference sequence). The CDR3 protein is CASSPQGVYEQYF. The DNA for the CDR3 is TGTGCCAGCAGTCCCCAGGGGGTGTACGAGCAGTACTTC.

This clone was seen a few times. V is TRBV6-5 and J is TRBJ1-6; a weak D match, TRBD1 (5 bases). The CDR3 consists of 16 residues. Trimming pared 0 bases from V and 8 bases from J, leaving 14 bases between. Looked up from germline, CDR1 is MNHEY and CDR2 is SVGAGI. This CDR3 is CASSYSTGESDSPLHF. The CDR3 DNA sequence: TGTGCCAGCAGTTACTCAACGGGGGAGTCGGATTCACCCCTCCACTTT.

With regard to this clone: The same CDR3 is also encoded by other DNA sequences in this sample. CDR3 bases: TGTGCCAGCAGCTCAGGGGGCGAGCAGTACTTC. Translating it yields CASSSGGEQYF. V and J are TRBV7-2 and TRBJ2-7, with TRBD1 matching 7 bases. The germline V gene encodes CDR1 SGHTA and CDR2 FQGNSA. After removal of 4 bases from V and 6 bases from J, the junction contained 0 bases not matched to a gene. The CDR3 has 11 amino acids.

The rearrangement links TRBV5-1 to TRBJ2-2; TRBD2 matches at 9 bases. Germline CDR1 is SGHRS and CDR2 is YFSETQ. CDR3 length: 13 amino acids. V shed 4 bases and J 8 bases; nucleotides not matched to a gene: 3. The chain's CDR3 is CASSQGLAGELFF. The CDR3 DNA reads TGCGCCAGCAGCCAAGGACTAGCGGGGGAGCTGTTTTTT.

This clone was seen more than once but under ten times. This chain uses TRBV7-9 with TRBJ1-6, with D possibly TRBD1 on 6 matching bases. This CDR3 has 14 amino acids. The V and J ends lost 5 bases and 9 bases respectively, with 14 bases between them. Germline V gene data show CDR1 as SEHNR and CDR2 as FQNEAQ (reference sequence). The CDR3 protein is CASSEEGGSSPLHF. For the CDR3, the DNA is TGTGCCAGCAGCGAAGAGGGGGGGAGTTCACCCCTCCACTTT.

The J gene is TRBJ2-6, the V gene TRBV4-2, with TRBD1 as a possible D gene (6 bases). Trimming left V 0 bases short and J 4 bases short, with 10 bases between. The CDR3 is 16 residues long. The germline V gene has CDR1 LGHNA and CDR2 YNFKEQ. CDR3 bases: TGTGCCAGCAGCCAAGATGCAGGGGCAGGGGCCAACGTCCTGACTTTC. It is translated as CASSQDAGAGANVLTF.

This sequence joins TRBV19 and TRBJ1-1; D is undetermined. Germline V gives CDR1 LNHDA, CDR2 SQIVND (reference sequence). Deletions cut 6 bases from V and 1 base from J, with 9 bases between. The CDR3 is 13 residues long. The CDR3 loop reads CASSQYENTEAFF. The CDR3, as DNA: TGTGCCAGTAGCCAGTACGAGAACACTGAAGCTTTCTTT. The whole variable domain, filled in from reference TRBV19 and TRBJ1-1, reads DGGITQSPKYLFRKEGQNVTLSCEQNLNHDAMYWYRQDPGQGLRLIYYSQIVNDFQKGDIAEGYSVSREKKESFPLTVTSAQKNPTAFYLCASSQYENTEAFFGQGTRLTVV.

The chain is built from TRBV5-1 and TRBJ2-2, with 8 bases identical to TRBD2. After removal of 3 bases from V and 3 bases from J, the junction contained 1 base not matched to a gene. From germline, CDR1 is SGHRS and CDR2 YFSETQ. CDR3 length: 14 residues. The CDR3: CASSSLADTGELFF. The CDR3 DNA follows: TGCGCCAGCAGCTCACTAGCGGACACCGGGGAGCTGTTTTTT.

In regard to this clone: This CDR3 is also generated by other DNA sequences in the sample. The chain has TRBV2 and TRBJ1-5, with D possibly being TRBD1 (5 bases). Germline CDR1 SNHLY, CDR2 FYNNEI. V lost 1 base and J 9 bases, leaving 13 bases between the germline ends. The CDR3 extends over 14 amino acids. CDR3 in DNA: TGTGCCAGCAGTGAAGGCAGTGGGGCGAGGCCCCAGCATTTT. Its translation is CASSEGSGARPQHF. The full variable domain, completed using reference TRBV2 and TRBJ1-5, is EPEVTQTPSHQVTQMGQEVILRCVPISNHLYFYWYRQILGQKVEFLVSFYNNEISEKSEIFDDQFSVERPDGSNFTLKIRSTKLEDSAMYFCASSEGSGARPQHFGDGTRLSIL.

The chain couples TRBV7-2 to TRBJ1-2; a weak D match, TRBD1 (5 bases). CDR3 length equals 15 residues. Deletions cut 3 bases from V and 4 bases from J, with 15 bases between. CDR1 SGHTA and CDR2 FQGNSA come from the germline V gene. The CDR3 nucleotides are TGTGCCAGCAGCTTCCTGGCAGGGAACCCCTATGGCTACACCTTC. Translated: CASSFLAGNPYGYTF.

CDR3 coding DNA: TGTGCCAGTAGGGGACCGGGACAGGGAAATCCTAACTATGGCTACACCTTC. This gives the protein CASRGPGQGNPNYGYTF. This chain links TRBV19 with TRBJ1-2; 9 bases line up with TRBD1. With V trimmed by 6 bases and J by 0 bases, 11 bases remained unmatched. The CDR3 spans 17 residues. CDR1 is LNHDA and CDR2 is SQIVND in the germline V gene (reference sequence).

V gene TRBV5-6 combines with J gene TRBJ2-1; TRBD1 matches 8 bases. Germline trimming cut 1 base from V and 7 bases from J; bases unmatched to any gene: 1. The CDR3 is 13 amino acids. Germline V lookup: CDR1 SGHDT, CDR2 YYEEEE. CDR3 coding DNA: TGTGCCAGCAGCTTGCAGGGGGCAAATGAGCAGTTCTTC. It yields the protein CASSLQGANEQFF.